The entry below gives a single T cell receptor (beta chain) sequence along with its context. Its antigen is not identified. The data were taken from a study of PD-1 blockade in classical Hodgkin lymphoma. Points from the study as a whole: Possible causes of repertoire differences, disease activity or prior therapy, remain undefined.

This table comes from immunoSEQ multiplex PCR, and its TCRdb copy is limited to in-frame clones, with some not included. In the table there are tens of thousands of clones, around 68% of which are singletons. V lost 2 bases and J lost 9, with 12 bases in between. Germline V gives CDR1 MNHEY, CDR2 SVGAGI. The length of the CDR3 is 13 residues. With no exception, relapse followed autologous stem cell transplantation in all patients, and brentuximab vedotin exposure varied. The source of this sequence is a human donor with classical Hodgkin lymphoma. The sample here was peripheral blood mononuclear cells (PBMCs), taken at baseline. The chain employs TRBV6-5 and TRBJ2-3; no clear D. This CDR3 is CASSYTVANTQYF. The DNA for the CDR3 is TGTGCCAGCAGTTACACTGTGGCGAACACGCAGTATTTT.